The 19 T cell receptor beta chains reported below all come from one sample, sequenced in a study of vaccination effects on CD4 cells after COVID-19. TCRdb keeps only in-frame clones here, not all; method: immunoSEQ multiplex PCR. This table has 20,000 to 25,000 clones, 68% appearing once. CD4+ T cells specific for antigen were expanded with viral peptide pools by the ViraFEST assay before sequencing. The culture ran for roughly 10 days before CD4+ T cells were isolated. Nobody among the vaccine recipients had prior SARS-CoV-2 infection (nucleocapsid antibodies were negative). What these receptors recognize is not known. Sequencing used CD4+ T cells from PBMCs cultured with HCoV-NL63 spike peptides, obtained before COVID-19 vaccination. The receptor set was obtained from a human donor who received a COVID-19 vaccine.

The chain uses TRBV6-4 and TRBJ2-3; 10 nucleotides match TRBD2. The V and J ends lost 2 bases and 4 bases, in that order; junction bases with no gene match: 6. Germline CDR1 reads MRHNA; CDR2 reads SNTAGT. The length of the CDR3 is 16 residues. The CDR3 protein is CASSDGAGGPSDTQYF. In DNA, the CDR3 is TGTGCCAGCAGTGACGGAGCGGGGGGGCCATCAGATACGCAGTATTTT.

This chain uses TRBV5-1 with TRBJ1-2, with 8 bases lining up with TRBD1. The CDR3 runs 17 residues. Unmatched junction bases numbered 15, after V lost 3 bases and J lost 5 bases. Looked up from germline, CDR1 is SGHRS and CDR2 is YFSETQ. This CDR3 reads CASSSGATGTGRYGYTF. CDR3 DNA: TGCGCCAGCAGCTCGGGGGCGACAGGGACAGGACGGTATGGCTACACCTTC.

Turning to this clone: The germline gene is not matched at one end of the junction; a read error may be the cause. CDR3 in DNA: TGTGTCAGTAGTGATAGCGGGAGGGCCGGGACAGATACGCAGTATTTT. Translated: CVSSDSGRAGTDTQYF. This rearrangement joins TRBV19 to TRBJ2-3; 11 bases map to TRBD2. Looked up from germline, CDR1 is LNHDA and CDR2 is SQIVND (reference sequence). CDR3 length equals 16 residues. The full variable domain, its missing parts supplied by reference TRBV19 and TRBJ2-3, is DGGITQSPKYLFRKEGQNVTLSCEQNLNHDAMYWYRQDPGQGLRLIYYSQIVNDFQKGDIAEGYSVSREKKESFPLTVTSAQKNPTAFYLCVSSDSGRAGTDTQYFGPGTRLTVL.

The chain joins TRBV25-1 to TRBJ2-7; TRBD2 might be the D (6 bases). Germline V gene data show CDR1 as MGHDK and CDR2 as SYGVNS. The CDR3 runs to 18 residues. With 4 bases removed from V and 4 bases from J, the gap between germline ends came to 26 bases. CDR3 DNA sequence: TGTGCCAGCAGTGGGGCGGAGGGAGCGCAATCTTGGTCTTACGAGCAGTACTTC. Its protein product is CASSGAEGAQSWSYEQYF.

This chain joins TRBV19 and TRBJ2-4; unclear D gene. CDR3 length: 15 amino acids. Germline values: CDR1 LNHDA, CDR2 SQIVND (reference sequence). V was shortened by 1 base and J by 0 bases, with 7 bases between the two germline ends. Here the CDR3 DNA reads TGTGCCAGTAGTATAGTTGGAGTAGCCAAAAACATTCAGTACTTC. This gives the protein CASSIVGVAKNIQYF.

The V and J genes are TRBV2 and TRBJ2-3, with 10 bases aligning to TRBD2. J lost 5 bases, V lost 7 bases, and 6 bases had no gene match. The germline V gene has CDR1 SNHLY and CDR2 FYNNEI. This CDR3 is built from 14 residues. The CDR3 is CASIASGGQDTQYF. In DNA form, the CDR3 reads TGTGCCAGCATCGCTAGCGGGGGACAAGATACGCAGTATTTT.

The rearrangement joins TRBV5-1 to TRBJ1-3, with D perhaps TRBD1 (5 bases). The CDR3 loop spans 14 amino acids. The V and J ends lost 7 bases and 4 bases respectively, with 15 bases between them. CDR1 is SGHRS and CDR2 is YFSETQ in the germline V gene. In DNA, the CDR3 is TGCGCCAGCGAGGAGGGGAGTCCAGGAAACACCATATATTTT. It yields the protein CASEEGSPGNTIYF.

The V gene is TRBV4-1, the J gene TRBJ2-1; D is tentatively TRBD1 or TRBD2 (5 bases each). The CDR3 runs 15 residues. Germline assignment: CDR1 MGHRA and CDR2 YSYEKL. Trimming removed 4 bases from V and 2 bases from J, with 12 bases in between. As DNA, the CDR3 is TGCGCCAGCAGCCTACGGGACGGTCCCTACAATGAGCAGTTCTTC. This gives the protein CASSLRDGPYNEQFF.

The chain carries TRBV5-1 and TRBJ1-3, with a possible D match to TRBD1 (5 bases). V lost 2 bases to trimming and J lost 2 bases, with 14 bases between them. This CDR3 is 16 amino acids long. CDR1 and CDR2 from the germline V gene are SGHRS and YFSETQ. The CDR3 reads CASSFGGLLPGNTIYF. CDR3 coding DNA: TGCGCCAGCAGCTTTGGGGGATTGCTGCCTGGAAACACCATATATTTT.

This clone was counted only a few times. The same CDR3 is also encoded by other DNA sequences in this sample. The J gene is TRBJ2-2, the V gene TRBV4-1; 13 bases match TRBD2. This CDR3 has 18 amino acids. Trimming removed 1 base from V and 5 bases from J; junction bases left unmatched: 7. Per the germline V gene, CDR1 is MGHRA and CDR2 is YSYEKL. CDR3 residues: CASSQGGLAGVGTGELFF. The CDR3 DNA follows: TGCGCCAGCAGCCAAGGTGGACTAGCGGGAGTAGGGACCGGGGAGCTGTTTTTT.

For the CDR3, the DNA is TGTGCCAGCAGTTACTCGTTCGGTGCAGGGACCACTGAAGCTTTCTTT. Translating gives CASSYSFGAGTTEAFF. V usage is TRBV6-5 and J usage is TRBJ1-1; the D gene is possibly TRBD1 (5 bases). The CDR3 totals 16 residues. The ends were cut back, 0 bases at V and 4 bases at J, with 15 bases in the middle. CDR1 is MNHEY and CDR2 is SVGAGI in the germline V gene.

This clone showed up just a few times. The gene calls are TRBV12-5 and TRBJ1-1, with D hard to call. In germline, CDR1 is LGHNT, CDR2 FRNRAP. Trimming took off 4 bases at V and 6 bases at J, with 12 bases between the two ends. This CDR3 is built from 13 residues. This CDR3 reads CASGSGRRPEAFF. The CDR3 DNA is TGTGCTAGTGGTTCGGGGAGGAGACCTGAAGCTTTCTTT.

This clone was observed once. The CDR3 protein is CASQTSGGAGGELFF. The CDR3 DNA reads TGCGCCAGTCAAACTAGCGGGGGGGCCGGCGGGGAGCTGTTTTTT. The chain links TRBV10-2 to TRBJ2-2; 13 bases match TRBD2. Per the germline V gene, CDR1 is WSHSY and CDR2 is SAAADI. V lost 9 bases, J lost 7 bases, and 8 bases stayed unmatched. CDR3 size: 15 residues.

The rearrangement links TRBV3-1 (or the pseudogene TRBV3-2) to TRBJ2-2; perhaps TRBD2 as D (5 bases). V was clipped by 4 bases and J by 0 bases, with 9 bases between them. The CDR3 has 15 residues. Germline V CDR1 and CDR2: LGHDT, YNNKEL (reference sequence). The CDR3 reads CASSPLVANTGELFF. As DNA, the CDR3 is TGTGCCAGCAGCCCACTAGTCGCGAACACCGGGGAGCTGTTTTTT.

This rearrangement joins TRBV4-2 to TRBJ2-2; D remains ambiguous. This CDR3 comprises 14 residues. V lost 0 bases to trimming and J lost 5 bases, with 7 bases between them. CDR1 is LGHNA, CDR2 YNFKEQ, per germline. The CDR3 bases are TGTGCCAGCAGCCAAGAGGGCCAAACCGGGGAGCTGTTTTTT. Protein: CASSQEGQTGELFF.

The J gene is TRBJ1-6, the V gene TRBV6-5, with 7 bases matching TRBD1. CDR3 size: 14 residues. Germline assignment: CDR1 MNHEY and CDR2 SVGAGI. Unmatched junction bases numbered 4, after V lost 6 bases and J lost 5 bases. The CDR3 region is CASSSQGNNSPLHF. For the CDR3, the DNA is TGTGCCAGCAGCTCACAGGGGAATAATTCACCCCTCCACTTT.

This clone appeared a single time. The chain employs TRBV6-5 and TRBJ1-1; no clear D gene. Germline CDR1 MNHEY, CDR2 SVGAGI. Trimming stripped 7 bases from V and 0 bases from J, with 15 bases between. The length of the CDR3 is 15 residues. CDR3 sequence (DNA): TGTGCCAGCACGCCGCGTCTCTTATTGAACACTGAAGCTTTCTTT. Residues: CASTPRLLLNTEAFF.

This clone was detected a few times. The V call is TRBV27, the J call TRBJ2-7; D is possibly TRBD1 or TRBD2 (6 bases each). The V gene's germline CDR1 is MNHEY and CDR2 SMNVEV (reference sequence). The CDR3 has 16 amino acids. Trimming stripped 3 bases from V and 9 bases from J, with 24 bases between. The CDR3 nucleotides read TGTGCCAGCAGTTTGAGTCTCTCGACAGGCAAAGCGGGGCAGTACTTC. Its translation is CASSLSLSTGKAGQYF.

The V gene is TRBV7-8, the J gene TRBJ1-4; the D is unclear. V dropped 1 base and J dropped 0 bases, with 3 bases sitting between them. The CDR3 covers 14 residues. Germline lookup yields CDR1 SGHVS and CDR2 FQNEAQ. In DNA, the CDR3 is TGTGCCAGCAGCTTAGGAGCAACTAATGAAAAACTGTTTTTT. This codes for CASSLGATNEKLFF.